Included here is one T cell receptor (beta chain) sequence, with context. Germline CDR1 and CDR2: SGHVS and FNYEAQ. CDR3 length equals 16 residues. Trimming pared 4 bases from V and 0 bases from J, leaving 13 bases between. As defined, naive CD8 cells were CD45RO-negative and positively selected for CCR7, with terminally differentiated effector memory CD45RA+ cells excluded. This entry comes from a study of shared clonotypes between healthy human individuals. Study in general: Per-donor plates numbered three CD4 naive, three CD4 memory, two CD8 naive and one CD8 memory.

Sequencing was performed with immunoSEQ multiplex PCR; in TCRdb, only in-frame clones are kept and a portion is missing. The repertoire holds about 2.1 million clones, with 93% as singletons. The sequence was collected from a man aged 18-30 years in good health. Some clones in this sample may be carry-over from other donors' samples. The specimen was naive CD8+ T cells from PBMCs. The V gene is TRBV7-6, the J gene TRBJ2-1, with no clear D. The CDR3 sequence: CASSSAGRYSYNEQFF. Here the CDR3 DNA reads TGTGCCAGCAGCTCAGCCGGGCGGTACTCCTACAATGAGCAGTTCTTC.